One and the same sample provided the 2 T cell receptor beta chains below, sequenced in a study of blood T cell repertoires in COVID-19. The assay was immunoSEQ multiplex PCR, and TCRdb's table has in-frame clones only and misses some. This sample yields roughly 180,000 clones, of which 70% to 90% are seen a single time; about 6.9% belongs to the top ten. The source material was peripheral blood. Receptor source: a man older than 75 with COVID-19, enrolled during active disease.

This chain joins TRBV2 and TRBJ1-5, with unresolved D. CDR3 length: 13 residues. The germline CDR1 and CDR2 sequences are SNHLY and FYNNEI. Trimming pared 7 bases from V and 6 bases from J, leaving 13 bases between. DNA of the CDR3: TGTGCCAGCACCAAAGAGGGTGGTCAGCCCCAGCATTTT. Residues: CASTKEGGQPQHF.

The sample holds one count of this clone. The chain couples TRBV6-5 to TRBJ1-2; D gene uncertain. This CDR3 spans 12 amino acids. V was clipped by 6 bases and J by 5 bases, with 10 bases between them. The germline V gene encodes CDR1 MNHEY and CDR2 SVGAGI. CDR3 in amino acids: CASSSDTYGYTF. The CDR3 coding sequence is TGTGCCAGCAGCTCTGACACATATGGCTACACCTTC.